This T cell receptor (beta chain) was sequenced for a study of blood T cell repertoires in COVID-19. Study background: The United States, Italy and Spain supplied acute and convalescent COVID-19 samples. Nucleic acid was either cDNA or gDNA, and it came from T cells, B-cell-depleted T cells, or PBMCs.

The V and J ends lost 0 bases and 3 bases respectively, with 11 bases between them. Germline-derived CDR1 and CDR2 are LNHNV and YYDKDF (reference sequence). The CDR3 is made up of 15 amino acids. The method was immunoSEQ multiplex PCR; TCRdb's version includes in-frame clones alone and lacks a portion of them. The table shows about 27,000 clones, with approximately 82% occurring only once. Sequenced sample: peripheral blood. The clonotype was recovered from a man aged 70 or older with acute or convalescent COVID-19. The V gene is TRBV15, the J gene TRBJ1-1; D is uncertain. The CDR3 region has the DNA TGTGCCACCAGCAGAGATGGCCTCCCAGACACTGAAGCTTTCTTT. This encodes CATSRDGLPDTEAFF.